The sample holds a few counts of the clone carrying this T cell receptor beta chain. The CDR3 length is 13 residues. Trimming took 7 bases from V and 4 from J; bases not matched to a gene: 4. The germline V gene has CDR1 ENHRY and CDR2 SYGVKD. This entry comes from a study of response to subunit inactivated influenza vaccine. MiXCR was run by TCRdb on the RT-PCR reads, yielding one entry per CDR3 protein. The sample contains some 850,000 distinct CDR3 sequences, 15% to 20% of which appear only once. This sequence joins TRBV10-3 and TRBJ2-7; 10 positions agree with TRBD1. This specimen was PBMCs from blood, taken approximately 5 days after vaccination. This receptor was obtained from a man between 45 and 60 years old who received an inactivated influenza vaccine. CDR3 bases: TGTGCCATCAAAGGACAGGGGGTATACGAGCAGTACTTC. Amino acids: CAIKGQGVYEQYF.